The 8 T cell receptor beta chains reported below all come from one sample, sequenced in a study of cytomegalovirus exposure and HLA in healthy donors. It was with 60 Vbeta and 13 Jbeta primers that the PCR ran. The protocol was immunoSEQ multiplex PCR, while the TCRdb copy is restricted to in-frame clones and leaves out a portion. The table includes some 180,000 clones, 87% detected once. Source material: PBMCs. These receptors all come from a girl in the first two years of life in good health and CMV-seronegative.

A note on this clone: Distinct nucleotide sequences in the sample also encode this CDR3. The rearrangement joins TRBV2 to TRBJ2-1; tentatively, D is TRBD2 (5 bases). From germline, CDR1 is SNHLY and CDR2 FYNNEI. V lost 3 bases to trimming and J lost 12 bases, with 15 bases between them. The CDR3 consists of 13 residues. Here the CDR3 DNA reads TGTGCCAGCAGTGAGCTAGCAGGAGATGGGCAGTTCTTC. This translates into CASSELAGDGQFF.

The chain joins TRBV7-8 to TRBJ2-7, with TRBD1 matching over 7 bases. The CDR3 is made up of 15 amino acids. Germline CDR1 and CDR2: SGHVS and FQNEAQ. Trimming cost V 8 bases and J 0 bases; bases outside gene matches: 10. The CDR3: CASSRQGDASYEQYF. Here the CDR3 DNA reads TGTGCCAGCTCCCGACAGGGAGACGCCTCCTACGAGCAGTACTTC.

The V call is TRBV6-1, the J call TRBJ1-2; D is perhaps TRBD1 (6 bases). The CDR3 is 15 residues long. CDR1 MNHNS and CDR2 SASEGT come from the germline V gene. Trimming removed 7 bases at V and 2 bases at J, with 17 bases between. The CDR3 loop reads CASIYGQLENYGYTF. In nucleotides, the CDR3 is TGTGCCAGCATATATGGACAGTTAGAAAACTATGGCTACACCTTC.

The chain employs TRBV18 and TRBJ1-2; D might be TRBD1 (5 bases). This CDR3 comprises 11 residues. V lost 5 bases, J lost 8 bases, and 9 bases lay in between. The germline CDR1 and CDR2 sequences are KGHSH and LQKENI. As DNA, the CDR3 is TGTGCCAGCTCATCCCAGGGAGGCTACACCTTC. This translates into CASSSQGGYTF.

The rearrangement links TRBV9 to TRBJ1-5; 9 bases agree with TRBD1. J gave up 4 bases and V 4 bases, and 12 bases lay outside the gene matches. Per germline, CDR1 SGDLS and CDR2 YYNGEE. This CDR3 has 17 amino acids. CDR3 sequence reads: CASSLGGGTGINQPQHF. In DNA form, the CDR3 reads TGTGCCAGCAGCCTAGGGGGCGGGACAGGGATTAATCAGCCCCAGCATTTT.

V and J are TRBV15 and TRBJ1-1; 7 bases align to TRBD1. The J segment lost 1 base and the V segment lost 5 bases, leaving 10 bases of the junction unmatched. Germline V gene data show CDR1 as LNHNV and CDR2 as YYDKDF (reference sequence). CDR3 length: 16 residues. In nucleotides, the CDR3 is TGTGCCACCAGCGAGGGACAGCGAGGGTCGAACACTGAAGCTTTCTTT. Its translation: CATSEGQRGSNTEAFF.

This chain joins TRBV29-1 and TRBJ2-1; possibly TRBD2 for D (5 bases). The CDR3 contains 14 residues. Germline assignment: CDR1 SQVTM and CDR2 ANQGSEA. Trimming took 3 bases from V and 0 from J, leaving 9 bases between them. The CDR3 is CSVERAISYNEQFF. CDR3 DNA: TGCAGCGTTGAGCGGGCGATCTCCTACAATGAGCAGTTCTTC.

This chain connects TRBV10-1 to TRBJ1-2; D gene ambiguous. This CDR3 region has 12 residues. V lost 3 bases and J 0 bases, leaving 2 bases between the germline ends. Germline loops: CDR1 WNHNN, CDR2 SYGVQD (reference sequence). CDR3 in amino acids: CASSDTNYGYTF. The CDR3 DNA is TGCGCCAGCAGTGACACTAACTATGGCTACACCTTC.